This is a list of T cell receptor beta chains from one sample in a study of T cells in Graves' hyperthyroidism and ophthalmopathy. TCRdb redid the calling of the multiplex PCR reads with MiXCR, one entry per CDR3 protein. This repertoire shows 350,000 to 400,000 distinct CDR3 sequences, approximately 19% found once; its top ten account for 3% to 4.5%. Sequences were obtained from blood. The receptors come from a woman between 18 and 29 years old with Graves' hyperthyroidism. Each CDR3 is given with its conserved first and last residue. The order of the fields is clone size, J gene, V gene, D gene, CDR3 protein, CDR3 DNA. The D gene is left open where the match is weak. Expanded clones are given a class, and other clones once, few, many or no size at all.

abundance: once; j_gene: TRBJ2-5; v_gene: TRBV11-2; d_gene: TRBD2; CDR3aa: CASSLVGLAGGVETQYF; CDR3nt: TGTGCCAGCAGCTTAGTGGGACTAGCGGGGGGGGTGGAGACCCAGTACTTC
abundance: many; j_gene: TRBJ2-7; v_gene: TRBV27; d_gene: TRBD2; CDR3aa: CASSLSRGGTYEQYF; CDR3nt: TGTGCCAGCAGTTTATCGCGCGGGGGTACCTACGAGCAGTACTTC
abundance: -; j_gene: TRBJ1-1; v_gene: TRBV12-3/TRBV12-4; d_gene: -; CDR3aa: CASSRTEFREAFF; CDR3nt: TGTGCCAGCAGCCGTACAGAGTTCCGTGAAGCTTTCTTT
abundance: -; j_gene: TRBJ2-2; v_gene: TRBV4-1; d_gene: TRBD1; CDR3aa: CASSQRQGGNTGELFF; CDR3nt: TGCGCCAGCAGCCAAAGACAGGGGGGAAACACCGGGGAGCTGTTTTTT
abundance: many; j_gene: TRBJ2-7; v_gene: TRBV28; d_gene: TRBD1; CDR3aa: CASSPAGTANYEQYF; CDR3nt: TGTGCCAGCAGTCCCGCCGGGACAGCCAATTACGAGCAGTACTTC
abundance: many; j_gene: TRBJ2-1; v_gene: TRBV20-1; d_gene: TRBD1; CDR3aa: CSPTGTGHEQFF; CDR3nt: TGCAGTCCCACCGGGACAGGGCATGAGCAGTTCTTC
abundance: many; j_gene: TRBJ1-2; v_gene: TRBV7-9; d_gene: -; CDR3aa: CASGGAIGYTF; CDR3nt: TGTGCCAGTGGGGGGGCTATTGGCTACACCTTC
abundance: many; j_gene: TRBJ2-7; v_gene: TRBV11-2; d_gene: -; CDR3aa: CASSLVGNEQYF; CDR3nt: TGTGCCAGCAGCTTAGTAGGGAACGAGCAGTACTTC
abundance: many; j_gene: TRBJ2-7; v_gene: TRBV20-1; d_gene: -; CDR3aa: CSARGYMAVEQYF; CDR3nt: TGCAGTGCTAGAGGATATATGGCGGTCGAGCAGTACTTC
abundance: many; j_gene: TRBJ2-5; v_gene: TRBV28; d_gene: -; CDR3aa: CASTMGGHQETQYF; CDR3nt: TGTGCCAGCACCATGGGGGGCCACCAAGAGACCCAGTACTTC
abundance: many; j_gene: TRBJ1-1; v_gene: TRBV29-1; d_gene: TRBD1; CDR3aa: CSGDRGNTEAFF; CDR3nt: TGCAGCGGGGACAGGGGGAATACTGAAGCTTTCTTT
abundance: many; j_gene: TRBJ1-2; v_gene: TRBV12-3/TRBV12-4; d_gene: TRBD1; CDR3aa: CASSYLGGTAGGYTF; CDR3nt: TGTGCCAGCAGCTATCTGGGCGGGACAGCGGGTGGCTACACCTTC
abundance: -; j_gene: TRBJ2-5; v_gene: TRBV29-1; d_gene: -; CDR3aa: CSVEYERSPQETQYF; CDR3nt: TGCAGCGTTGAATATGAACGCAGCCCCCAAGAGACCCAGTACTTC